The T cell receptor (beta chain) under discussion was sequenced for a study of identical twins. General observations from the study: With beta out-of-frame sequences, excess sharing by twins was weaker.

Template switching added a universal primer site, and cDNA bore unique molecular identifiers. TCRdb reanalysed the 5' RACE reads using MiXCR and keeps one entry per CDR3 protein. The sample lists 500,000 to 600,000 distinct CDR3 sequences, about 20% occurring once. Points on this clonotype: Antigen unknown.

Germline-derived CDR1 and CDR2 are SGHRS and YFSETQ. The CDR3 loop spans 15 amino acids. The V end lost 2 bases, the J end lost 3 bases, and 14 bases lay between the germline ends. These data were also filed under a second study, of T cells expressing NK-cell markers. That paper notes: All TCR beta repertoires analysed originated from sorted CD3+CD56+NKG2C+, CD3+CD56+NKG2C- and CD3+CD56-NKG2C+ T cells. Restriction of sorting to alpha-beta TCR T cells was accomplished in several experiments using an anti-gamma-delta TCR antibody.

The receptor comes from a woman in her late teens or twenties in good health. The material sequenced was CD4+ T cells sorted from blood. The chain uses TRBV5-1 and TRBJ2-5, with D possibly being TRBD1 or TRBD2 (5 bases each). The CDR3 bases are TGCGCCAGCAGCTTTACTCGATGGGGGAAAGAGACCCAGTACTTC. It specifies CASSFTRWGKETQYF. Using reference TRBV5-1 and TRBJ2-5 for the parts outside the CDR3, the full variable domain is KAGVTQTPRYLIKTRGQQVTLSCSPISGHRSVSWYQQTPGQGLQFLFEYFSETQRNKGNFPGRFSGRQFSNSRSEMNVSTLELGDSALYLCASSFTRWGKETQYFGPGTRLLVL.